The clone carrying this T cell receptor beta chain was seen repeatedly, ten times or more. RNA transcripts provided the source from which TCR beta CDR3 regions were amplified. TCR CDR3 regions were first amplified by RT-PCR with HTBI primers. TCRdb independently ran MiXCR on the multiplex PCR reads; one entry per CDR3 protein. The data contain a few hundred thousand distinct CDR3 sequences, approximately 15% of them singletons. CDR3 length equals 18 residues. With 4 bases clipped from V and 6 bases from J, the junction kept 11 bases outside the gene matches. This entry comes from a study of T cells in Graves' hyperthyroidism and ophthalmopathy. Newly diagnosed hyperthyroidism patients aged 18 to 65 years had disease lasting under 2 months.

The sequencing input was blood. This sequence originates from a woman in her thirties with Graves' hyperthyroidism that later progressed to Graves' ophthalmopathy. V is TRBV12-3 or TRBV12-4 and J is TRBJ2-3; TRBD2 matches 15 bases. CDR3 region: CASSSVSGLAGGSDTQYF. The CDR3 coding sequence is TGTGCCAGCAGTTCCGTATCGGGACTAGCGGGAGGATCCGATACGCAGTATTTT.